This TCR beta chain was sequenced in a study of PD-1 blockade in classical Hodgkin lymphoma. Patients all relapsed after autologous stem cell transplantation, and there was variation in brentuximab vedotin exposure. CDR3 length: 14 residues. CDR1 and CDR2 from the germline V gene are MDHEN and SYDVKM. The ends were cut back, 7 bases at V and 1 base at J, with 11 bases in the middle. Sequencing was performed with immunoSEQ multiplex PCR; in TCRdb, only in-frame clones are kept and a portion is missing. The sample has roughly 16,000 clones; about 81% are singletons. J is TRBJ1-3 and V is TRBV28; D is ambiguous. The sequence derives from a human donor with classical Hodgkin lymphoma. The source material was peripheral blood mononuclear cells (PBMCs), sampled at baseline. CDR3 DNA sequence: TGTGCCAGCATAGACCAAACTTCTGGAAACACCATATATTTT. Translated, it gives CASIDQTSGNTIYF. Filled out from reference TRBV28 and TRBJ1-3, the complete variable domain reads DVKVTQSSRYLVKRTGEKVFLECVQDMDHENMFWYRQDPGLGLRLIYFSYDVKMKEKGDIPEGYSVSREKKERFSLILESASTNQTSMYLCASIDQTSGNTIYFGEGSWLTVV.